This T cell receptor (beta chain) is drawn from a study of metastatic and nonmetastatic thyroid tumors. Turning to the study itself: A comparison of repertoires was made across blood and tumor or nodule tissue from malignant and benign thyroid patients.

Notes on this clone: No antigen is known for it.

Study-wide findings and caveats: Versus benign nodules, malignant thyroid tumors reportedly had significantly higher TCR beta diversity, in blood and tumor.

Study processing details: The study built a papillary thyroid cancer distant-metastasis classifier from CDR3 differences across clinicopathological groups. TCRdb re-processed the PCR reads through MiXCR. The V and J calls and clone size are TCRdb's, not the authors'. The sample has approximately 17,000 clones; roughly a quarter are singletons. Germline CDR1 and CDR2: MGHRA and YSYEKL. Trimming removed 0 bases at V and 4 bases at J, with 13 bases between. The CDR3 spans 16 residues. None of the patients had undergone any treatment ahead of thyroid surgery. The sample taken for sequencing was adjacent normal tissue. The rearrangement links TRBV4-1 to TRBJ2-1, with D unresolved. The TCR comes from a female donor with papillary thyroid cancer or a benign thyroid nodule (not recorded which). Some clones in this sample may be carry-over from other donors' samples. The CDR3 here is CASSQDHRAGYNEQFF. The CDR3, as DNA: TGCGCCAGCAGCCAAGACCACCGGGCCGGATACAATGAGCAGTTCTTC.